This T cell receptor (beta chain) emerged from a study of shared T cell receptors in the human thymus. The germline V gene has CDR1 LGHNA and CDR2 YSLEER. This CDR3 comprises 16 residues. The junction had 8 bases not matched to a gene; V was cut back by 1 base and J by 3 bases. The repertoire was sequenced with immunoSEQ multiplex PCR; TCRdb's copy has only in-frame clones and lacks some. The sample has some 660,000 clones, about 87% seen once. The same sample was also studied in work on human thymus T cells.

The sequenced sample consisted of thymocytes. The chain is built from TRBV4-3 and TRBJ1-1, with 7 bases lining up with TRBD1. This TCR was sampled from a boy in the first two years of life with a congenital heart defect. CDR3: CASSQALGGVDTEAFF. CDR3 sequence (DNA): TGCGCCAGCAGCCAAGCCCTAGGGGGCGTGGACACTGAAGCTTTCTTT.